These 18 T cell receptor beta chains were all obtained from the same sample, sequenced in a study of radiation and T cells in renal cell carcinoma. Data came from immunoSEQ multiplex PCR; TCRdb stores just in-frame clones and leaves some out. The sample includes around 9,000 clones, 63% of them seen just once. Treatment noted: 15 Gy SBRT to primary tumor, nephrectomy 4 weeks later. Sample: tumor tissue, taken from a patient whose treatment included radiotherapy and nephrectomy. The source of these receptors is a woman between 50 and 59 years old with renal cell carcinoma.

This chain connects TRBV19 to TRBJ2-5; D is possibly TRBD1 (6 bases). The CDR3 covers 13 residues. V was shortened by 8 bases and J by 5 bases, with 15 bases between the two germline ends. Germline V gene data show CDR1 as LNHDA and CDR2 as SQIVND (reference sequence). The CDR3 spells CASGNRDIETQYF. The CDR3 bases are TGTGCCAGTGGAAACCGGGACATTGAGACCCAGTACTTC.

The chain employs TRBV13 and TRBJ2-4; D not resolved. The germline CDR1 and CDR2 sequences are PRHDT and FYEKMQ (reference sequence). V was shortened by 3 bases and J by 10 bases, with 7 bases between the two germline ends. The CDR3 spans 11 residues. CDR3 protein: CASSFGEIQYF. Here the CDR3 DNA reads TGTGCCAGCAGCTTCGGCGAGATTCAGTACTTC.

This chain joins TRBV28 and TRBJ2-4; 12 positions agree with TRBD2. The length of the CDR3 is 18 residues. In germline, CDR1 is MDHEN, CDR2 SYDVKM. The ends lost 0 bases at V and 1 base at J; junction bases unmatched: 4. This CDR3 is CASSLWTSGSVAKNIQYF. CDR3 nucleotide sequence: TGTGCCAGCAGTTTATGGACTAGCGGGAGTGTGGCCAAAAACATTCAGTACTTC.

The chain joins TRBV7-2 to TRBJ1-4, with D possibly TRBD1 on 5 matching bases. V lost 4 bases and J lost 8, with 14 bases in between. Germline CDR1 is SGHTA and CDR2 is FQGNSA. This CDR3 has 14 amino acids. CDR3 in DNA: TGTGCCAGCAGCTGGGGCAGTGAGGAAGAAAAACTGTTTTTT. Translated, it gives CASSWGSEEEKLFF.

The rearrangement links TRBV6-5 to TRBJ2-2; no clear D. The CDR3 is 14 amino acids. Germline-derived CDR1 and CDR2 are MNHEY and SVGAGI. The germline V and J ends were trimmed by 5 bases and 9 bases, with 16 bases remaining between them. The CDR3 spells CASSADLGGRELFF. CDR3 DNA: TGTGCCAGCAGTGCGGACCTCGGTGGTCGGGAGCTGTTTTTT.

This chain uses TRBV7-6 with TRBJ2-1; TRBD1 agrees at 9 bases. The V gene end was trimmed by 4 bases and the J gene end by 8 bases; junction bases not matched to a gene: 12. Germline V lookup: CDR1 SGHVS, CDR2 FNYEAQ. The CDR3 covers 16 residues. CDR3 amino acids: CASSSGTGPSFDEQFF. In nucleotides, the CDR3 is TGTGCCAGCAGCTCCGGGACAGGGCCTTCCTTCGATGAGCAGTTCTTC.

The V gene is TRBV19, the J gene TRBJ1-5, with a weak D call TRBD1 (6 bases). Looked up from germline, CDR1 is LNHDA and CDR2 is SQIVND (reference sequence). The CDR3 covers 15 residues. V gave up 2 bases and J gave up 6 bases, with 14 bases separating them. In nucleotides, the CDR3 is TGTGCCAGTAGTATACGACAGGAAGGGCGTCAGCCCCAGCATTTT. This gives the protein CASSIRQEGRQPQHF.

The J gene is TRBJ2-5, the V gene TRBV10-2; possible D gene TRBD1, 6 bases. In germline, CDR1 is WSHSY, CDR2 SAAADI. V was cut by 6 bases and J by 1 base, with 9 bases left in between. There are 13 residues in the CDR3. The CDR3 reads CASRGQPQETQYF. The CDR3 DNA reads TGCGCCAGCAGAGGACAGCCCCAAGAGACCCAGTACTTC.

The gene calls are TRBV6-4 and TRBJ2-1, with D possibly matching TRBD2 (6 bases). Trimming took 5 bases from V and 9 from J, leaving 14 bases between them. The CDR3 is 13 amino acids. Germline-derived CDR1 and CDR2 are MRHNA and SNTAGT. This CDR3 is CASSYIAGGEQFF. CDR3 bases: TGTGCCAGCAGTTACATAGCCGGGGGTGAGCAGTTCTTC.

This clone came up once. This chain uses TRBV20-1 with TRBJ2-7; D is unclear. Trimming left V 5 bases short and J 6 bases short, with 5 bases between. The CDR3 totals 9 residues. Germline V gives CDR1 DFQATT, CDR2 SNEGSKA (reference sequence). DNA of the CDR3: TGCAGTGCTGGGGTCGAGCAGTACTTC. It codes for CSAGVEQYF.

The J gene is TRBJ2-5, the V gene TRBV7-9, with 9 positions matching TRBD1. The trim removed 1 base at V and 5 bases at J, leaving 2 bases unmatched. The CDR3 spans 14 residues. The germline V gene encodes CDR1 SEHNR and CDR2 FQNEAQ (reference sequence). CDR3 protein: CASSLVGTGETQYF. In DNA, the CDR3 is TGTGCCAGCAGCTTAGTAGGGACAGGGGAGACCCAGTACTTC.

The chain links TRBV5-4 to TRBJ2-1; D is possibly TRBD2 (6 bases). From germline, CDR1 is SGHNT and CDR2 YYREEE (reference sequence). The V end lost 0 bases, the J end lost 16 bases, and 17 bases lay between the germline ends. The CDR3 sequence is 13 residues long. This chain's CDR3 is CASSLVAGRRPFF. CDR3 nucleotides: TGTGCCAGCAGCTTGGTGGCGGGGAGAAGGCCATTCTTC.

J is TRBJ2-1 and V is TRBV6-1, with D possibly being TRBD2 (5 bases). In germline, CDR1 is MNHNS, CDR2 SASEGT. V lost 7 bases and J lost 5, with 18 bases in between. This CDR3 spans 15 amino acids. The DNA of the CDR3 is TGTGCCAGCACCCCCTCGAGGGAGTGGGACAATGAGCAGTTCTTC. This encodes CASTPSREWDNEQFF.

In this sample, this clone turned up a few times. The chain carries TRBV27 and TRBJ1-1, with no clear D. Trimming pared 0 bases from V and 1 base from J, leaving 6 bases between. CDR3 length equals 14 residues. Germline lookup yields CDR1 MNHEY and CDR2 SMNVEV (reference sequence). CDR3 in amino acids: CASSLSIPNTEAFF. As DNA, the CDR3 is TGTGCCAGCAGTTTATCGATACCGAACACTGAAGCTTTCTTT.

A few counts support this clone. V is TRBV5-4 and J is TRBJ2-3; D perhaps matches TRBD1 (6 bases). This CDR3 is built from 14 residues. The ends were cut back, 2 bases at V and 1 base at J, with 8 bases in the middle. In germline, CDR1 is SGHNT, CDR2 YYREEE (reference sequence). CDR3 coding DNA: TGTGCCAGCAGCTTAGGGGGAGGCACAGATACGCAGTATTTT. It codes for CASSLGGGTDTQYF.

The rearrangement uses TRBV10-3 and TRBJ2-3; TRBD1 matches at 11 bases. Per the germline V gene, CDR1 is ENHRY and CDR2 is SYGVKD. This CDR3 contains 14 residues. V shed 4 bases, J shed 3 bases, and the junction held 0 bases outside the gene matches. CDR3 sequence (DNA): TGTGCCATCAGTGGGGACAGGGGGACAGATACGCAGTATTTT. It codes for CAISGDRGTDTQYF.

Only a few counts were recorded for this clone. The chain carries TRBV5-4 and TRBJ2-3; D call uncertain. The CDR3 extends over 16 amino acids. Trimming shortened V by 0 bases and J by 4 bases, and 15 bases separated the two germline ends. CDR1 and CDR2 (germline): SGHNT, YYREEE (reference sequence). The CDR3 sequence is CASSLGGRALADTQYF. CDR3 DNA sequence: TGTGCCAGCAGCTTGGGGGGTCGGGCGCTCGCAGATACGCAGTATTTT.

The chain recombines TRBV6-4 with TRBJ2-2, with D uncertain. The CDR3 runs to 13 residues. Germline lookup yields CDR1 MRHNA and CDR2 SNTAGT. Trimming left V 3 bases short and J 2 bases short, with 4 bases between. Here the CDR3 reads CASSEDNTGELFF. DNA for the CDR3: TGTGCCAGCAGTGAAGACAACACCGGGGAGCTGTTTTTT.